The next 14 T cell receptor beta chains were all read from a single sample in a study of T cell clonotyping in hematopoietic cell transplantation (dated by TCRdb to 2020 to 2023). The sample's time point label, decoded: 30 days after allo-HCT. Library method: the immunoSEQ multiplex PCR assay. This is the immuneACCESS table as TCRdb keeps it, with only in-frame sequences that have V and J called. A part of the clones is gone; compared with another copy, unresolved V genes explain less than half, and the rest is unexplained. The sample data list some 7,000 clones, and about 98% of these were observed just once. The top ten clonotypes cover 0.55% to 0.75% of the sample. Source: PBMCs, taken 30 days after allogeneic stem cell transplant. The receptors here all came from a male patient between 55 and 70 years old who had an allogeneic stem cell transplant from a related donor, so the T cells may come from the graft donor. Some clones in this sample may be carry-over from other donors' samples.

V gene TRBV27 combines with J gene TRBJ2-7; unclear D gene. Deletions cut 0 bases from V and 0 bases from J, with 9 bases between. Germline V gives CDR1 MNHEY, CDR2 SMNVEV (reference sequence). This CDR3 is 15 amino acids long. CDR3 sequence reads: CASSLSVTSSYEQYF. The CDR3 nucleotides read TGTGCCAGCAGTTTATCGGTGACAAGCTCCTACGAGCAGTACTTC.

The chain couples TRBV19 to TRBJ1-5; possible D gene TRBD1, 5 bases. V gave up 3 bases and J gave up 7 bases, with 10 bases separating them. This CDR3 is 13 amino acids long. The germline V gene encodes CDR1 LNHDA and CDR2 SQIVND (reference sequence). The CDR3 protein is CASSIVRGQPQHF. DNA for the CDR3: TGTGCCAGTAGTATTGTGAGGGGACAGCCCCAGCATTTT.

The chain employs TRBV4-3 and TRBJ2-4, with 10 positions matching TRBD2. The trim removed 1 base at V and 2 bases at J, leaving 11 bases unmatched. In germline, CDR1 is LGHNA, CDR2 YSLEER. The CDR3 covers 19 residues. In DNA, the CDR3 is TGCGCCAGCAGCCAAGGGGAGCGGGGGGGCCTCGGGTCCAAAAACATTCAGTACTTC. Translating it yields CASSQGERGGLGSKNIQYF.

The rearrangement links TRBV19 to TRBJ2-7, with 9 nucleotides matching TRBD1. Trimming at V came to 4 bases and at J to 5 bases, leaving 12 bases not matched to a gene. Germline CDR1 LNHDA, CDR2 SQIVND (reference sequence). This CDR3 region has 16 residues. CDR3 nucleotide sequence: TGTGCCAGTAGTACCCGGACAGGGGCCGGCACCCACGAGCAGTACTTC. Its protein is CASSTRTGAGTHEQYF.

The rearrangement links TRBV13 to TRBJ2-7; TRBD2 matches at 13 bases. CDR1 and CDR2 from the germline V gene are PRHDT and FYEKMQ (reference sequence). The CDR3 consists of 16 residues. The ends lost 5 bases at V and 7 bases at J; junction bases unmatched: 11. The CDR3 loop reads CASSLTPTSGGREQYF. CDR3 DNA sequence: TGTGCCAGCAGCCTCACCCCGACTAGCGGGGGGCGGGAGCAGTACTTC.

The CDR3 DNA reads as TGTGCCAGCAGTACGGTTGTAGCTGACTACAATGAGCAGTTCTTC. This sequence encodes CASSTVVADYNEQFF. The chain combines TRBV2 with TRBJ2-1; the D is unclear. This CDR3 spans 15 amino acids. V shed 5 bases and J shed 3 bases, with 14 bases lying between them. The germline CDR1 and CDR2 sequences are SNHLY and FYNNEI.

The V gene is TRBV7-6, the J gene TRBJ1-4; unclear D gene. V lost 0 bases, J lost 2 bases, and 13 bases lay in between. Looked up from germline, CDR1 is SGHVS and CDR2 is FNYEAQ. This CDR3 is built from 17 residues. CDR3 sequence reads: CASSLAARIATNEKLFF. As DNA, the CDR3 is TGTGCCAGCAGCTTAGCCGCTCGTATCGCGACTAATGAAAAACTGTTTTTT. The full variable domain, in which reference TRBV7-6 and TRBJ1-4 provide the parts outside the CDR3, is GAGVSQSPRYKVTKRGQDVALRCDPISGHVSLYWYRQALGQGPEFLTYFNYEAQQDKSGLPNDRFSAERPEGSISTLTIQRTEQRDSAMYRCASSLAARIATNEKLFFGSGTQLSVL.

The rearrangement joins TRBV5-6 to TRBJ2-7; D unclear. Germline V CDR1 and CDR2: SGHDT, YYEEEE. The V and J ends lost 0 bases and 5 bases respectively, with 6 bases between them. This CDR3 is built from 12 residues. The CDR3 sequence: CASSLVWNEQYF. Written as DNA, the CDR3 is TGTGCCAGCAGCTTGGTCTGGAACGAGCAGTACTTC. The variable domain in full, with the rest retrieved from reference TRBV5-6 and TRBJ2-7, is DAGVTQSPTHLIKTRGQQVTLRCSPKSGHDTVSWYQQALGQGPQFIFQYYEEEERQRGNFPDRFSGHQFPNYSSELNVNALLLGDSALYLCASSLVWNEQYFGPGTRLTVT.

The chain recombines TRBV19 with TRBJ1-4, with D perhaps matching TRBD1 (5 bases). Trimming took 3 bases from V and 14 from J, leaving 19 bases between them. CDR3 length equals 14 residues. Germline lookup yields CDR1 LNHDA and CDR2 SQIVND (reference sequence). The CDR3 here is CASSIRSREGSLFF. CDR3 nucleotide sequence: TGTGCCAGTAGTATCCGGTCCAGGGAAGGATCGCTGTTTTTT.

The CDR3 nucleotides read TGTGCCAGCAGTTACGGACCGGGGATGAACACTGAAGCTTTCTTT. Its protein product is CASSYGPGMNTEAFF. The genes are TRBV6-5 and TRBJ1-1; D gene unclear. The length of the CDR3 is 15 residues. Germline V gives CDR1 MNHEY, CDR2 SVGAGI. The V and J ends lost 2 bases and 0 bases respectively, with 10 bases between them.

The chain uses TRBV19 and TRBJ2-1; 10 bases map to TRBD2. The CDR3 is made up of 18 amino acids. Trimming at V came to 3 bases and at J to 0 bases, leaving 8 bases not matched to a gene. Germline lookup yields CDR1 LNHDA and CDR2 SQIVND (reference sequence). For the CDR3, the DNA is TGTGCCAGTAGTATGAGGGAGCGGGGGGGTTTCTCCTACAATGAGCAGTTCTTC. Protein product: CASSMRERGGFSYNEQFF.

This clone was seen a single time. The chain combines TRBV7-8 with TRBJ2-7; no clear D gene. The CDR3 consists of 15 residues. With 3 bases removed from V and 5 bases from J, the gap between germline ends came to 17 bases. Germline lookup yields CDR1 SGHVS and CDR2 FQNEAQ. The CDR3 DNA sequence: TGTGCCAGCAGCTTGGCAGGCATTACTCCCAACGAGCAGTACTTC. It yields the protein CASSLAGITPNEQYF. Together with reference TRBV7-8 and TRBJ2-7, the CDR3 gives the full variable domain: GAGVSQSPRYKVAKRGQDVALRCDPISGHVSLFWYQQALGQGPEFLTYFQNEAQLDKSGLPSDRFFAERPEGSVSTLKIQRTQQEDSAVYLCASSLAGITPNEQYFGPGTRLTVT.

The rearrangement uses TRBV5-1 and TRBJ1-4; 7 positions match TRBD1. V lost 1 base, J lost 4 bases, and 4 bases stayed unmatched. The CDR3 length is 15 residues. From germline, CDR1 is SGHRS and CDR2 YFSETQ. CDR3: CASSLLGQLNEKLFF. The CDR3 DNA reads TGCGCCAGCAGCTTGCTGGGACAGCTTAATGAAAAACTGTTTTTT.

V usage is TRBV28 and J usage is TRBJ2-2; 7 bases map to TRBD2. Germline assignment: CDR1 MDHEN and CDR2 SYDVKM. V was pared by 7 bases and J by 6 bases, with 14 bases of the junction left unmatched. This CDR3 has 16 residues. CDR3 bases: TGTGCCAGCAACCCCGGGGGGAGTCGGATGTCCGGGGAGCTGTTTTTT. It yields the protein CASNPGGSRMSGELFF.